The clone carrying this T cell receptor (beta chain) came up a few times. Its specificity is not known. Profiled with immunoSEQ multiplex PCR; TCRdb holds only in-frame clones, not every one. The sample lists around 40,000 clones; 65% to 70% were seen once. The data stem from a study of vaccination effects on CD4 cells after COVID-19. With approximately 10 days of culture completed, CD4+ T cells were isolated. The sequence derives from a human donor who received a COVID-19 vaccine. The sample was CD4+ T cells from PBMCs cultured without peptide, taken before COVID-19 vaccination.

CDR3 protein: CASSLKGAGRGYTF. In nucleotides, the CDR3 is TGTGCCAGCAGTTTAAAGGGGGCGGGTCGTGGCTACACCTTC. The chain uses TRBV27 and TRBJ1-2, with 7 bases that match TRBD1. The J segment lost 7 bases and the V segment lost 2 bases, leaving 7 bases of the junction unmatched. The CDR3 covers 14 residues. Looked up from germline, CDR1 is MNHEY and CDR2 is SMNVEV (reference sequence).